The clone carrying this T cell receptor (beta chain) was recorded a few times. Its antigen is unknown. This entry belongs to a study of T cells after yellow fever vaccination. General study findings and limits: By day 5 rather than day 15, the secondary response had peaked, though it was weaker.

V lost 6 bases and J lost 5, with 13 bases in between. The CDR3 totals 14 residues. 5'RACE template switching added a universal primer site and UMIs to TCR cDNA. TCRdb re-called the 5' RACE reads with MiXCR, one entry per CDR3 protein. The table lists under 550,000 distinct CDR3 sequences, 20% to 25% of them singletons, with around 17% in the top ten. This chain links TRBV12-3 or TRBV12-4 with TRBJ2-2; no firm D call. Material: PBMCs, obtained approximately 20 days after the first yellow fever vaccination. The TCR sequence derives from a man aged 18 to 29 who received the YFV17D yellow fever vaccine. The CDR3 DNA follows: TGTGCCAGCAGCCCGGGCAAAGGGACCGGGGAGCTGTTTTTT. It encodes CASSPGKGTGELFF.